This T cell receptor (beta chain) was recovered during a study of T cell repertoires in ileal Crohn's disease. Profiling relied on immunoSEQ multiplex PCR, and the TCRdb table lists in-frame clones only, not all of them. The sample has about 2,400 clones, 84% seen once; the top ten hold about 6.5%. This CDR3 spans 16 amino acids. Between the trimmed V and J ends, which lost 2 bases and 0 bases, there was a span of 11 bases. CDR1 and CDR2 (germline): MNHEY, SMNVEV (reference sequence). This receptor was obtained from an adult with Crohn's disease. V usage is TRBV27 and J usage is TRBJ1-3, with D unclear. The sequenced material came from ileal tissue. DNA of the CDR3: TGTGCCAGCAGTTTAAACAGCCGCTCCTCTGGAAACACCATATATTTT. Its protein is CASSLNSRSSGNTIYF.